The 4 T cell receptor beta chains below were found in one sample sequenced in a study of blood T cell repertoires in COVID-19. The assay was immunoSEQ multiplex PCR, and TCRdb's table has in-frame clones only and misses some. The repertoire holds 95,000 to 150,000 clones, with about 83% as singletons. What was sequenced was PBMCs or T cells enriched from blood (not recorded which). These receptors all stem from a woman aged 25 to 39 who had recovered from COVID-19.

The chain employs TRBV6-5 and TRBJ1-1; maybe TRBD1 (6 bases). The CDR3 is 16 residues long. Germline V lookup: CDR1 MNHEY, CDR2 SVGAGI. Trimming stripped 3 bases from V and 0 bases from J, with 14 bases between. The CDR3 DNA sequence: TGTGCCAGCAGTTATAAGGGGGTCGCCCTGAACACTGAAGCTTTCTTT. Translation: CASSYKGVALNTEAFF.

The chain couples TRBV4-3 to TRBJ1-5, with TRBD1 as a possible D gene (6 bases). CDR3 length equals 13 residues. V gave up 4 bases and J gave up 5 bases, with 9 bases separating them. Germline V gene data show CDR1 as LGHNA and CDR2 as YSLEER. This CDR3 reads CASSLAGDQPQHF. The CDR3 DNA reads TGCGCCAGCAGCCTAGCAGGGGATCAGCCCCAGCATTTT.

This chain's CDR3 is CSASRVAGGPYEQYF. The CDR3 region has the DNA TGCAGTGCTAGTCGGGTAGCGGGAGGCCCCTACGAGCAGTACTTC. The genes are TRBV20-1 and TRBJ2-7; TRBD2 agrees at 10 bases. The CDR3 has 15 residues. Germline V gene lookup returns CDR1 DFQATT and CDR2 SNEGSKA (reference sequence). V lost 3 bases to trimming and J lost 2 bases; unmatched junction nucleotides: 7.

The chain is built from TRBV11-2 and TRBJ2-3; 8 bases map to TRBD2. This CDR3 is 16 amino acids long. V shed 6 bases and J 0 bases; nucleotides not matched to a gene: 8. CDR1 SGHAT and CDR2 FQNNGV come from the germline V gene. The CDR3 protein is CASRRAGVTSTDTQYF. The CDR3 DNA follows: TGTGCCAGCAGGCGAGCGGGGGTTACTAGCACAGATACGCAGTATTTT.